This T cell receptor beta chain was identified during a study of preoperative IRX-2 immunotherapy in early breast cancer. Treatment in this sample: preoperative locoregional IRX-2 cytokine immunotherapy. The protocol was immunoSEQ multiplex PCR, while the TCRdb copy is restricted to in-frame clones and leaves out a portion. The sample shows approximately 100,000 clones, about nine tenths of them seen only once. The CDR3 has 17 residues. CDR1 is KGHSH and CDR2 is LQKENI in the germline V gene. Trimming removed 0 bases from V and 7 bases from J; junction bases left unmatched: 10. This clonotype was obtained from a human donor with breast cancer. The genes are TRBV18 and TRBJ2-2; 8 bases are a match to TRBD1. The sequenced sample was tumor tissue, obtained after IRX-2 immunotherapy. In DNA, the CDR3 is TGTGCCAGCTCACCACCTAGTGCAGGGGGCAGAATCGGGGAGCTGTTTTTT. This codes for CASSPPSAGGRIGELFF.